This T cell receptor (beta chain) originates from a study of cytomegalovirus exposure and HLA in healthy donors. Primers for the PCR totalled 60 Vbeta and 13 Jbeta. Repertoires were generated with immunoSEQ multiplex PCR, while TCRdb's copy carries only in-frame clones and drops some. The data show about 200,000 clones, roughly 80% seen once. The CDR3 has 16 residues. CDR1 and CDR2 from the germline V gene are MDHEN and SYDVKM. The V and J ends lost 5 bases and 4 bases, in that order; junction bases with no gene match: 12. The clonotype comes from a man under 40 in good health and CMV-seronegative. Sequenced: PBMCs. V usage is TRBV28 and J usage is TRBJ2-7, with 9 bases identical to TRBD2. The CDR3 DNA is TGTGCCAGCAGTCCCAGAGGGGCGGGGGGGCGGTACGAGCAGTACTTC. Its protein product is CASSPRGAGGRYEQYF. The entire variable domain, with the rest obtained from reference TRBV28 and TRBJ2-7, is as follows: DVKVTQSSRYLVKRTGEKVFLECVQDMDHENMFWYRQDPGLGLRLIYFSYDVKMKEKGDIPEGYSVSREKKERFSLILESASTNQTSMYLCASSPRGAGGRYEQYFGPGTRLTVT.